The clone carrying this T cell receptor beta chain has just a few counts. Its antigen is undetermined. This record comes from a study of regulatory T cells in long-lasting Graves disease. Findings of the study overall: Possibly, accuracy suffered from the small sample size. Persistent patients had a count of shared public clonotypes (2,741) that exceeded that of new patients (around 970).

In building TCR beta libraries, iRepertoire HTBI primers were used together with Arm-PCR of CDR3 regions. Via MiXCR, TCRdb re-called the multiplex PCR reads, giving one row per CDR3 protein. In the table there are about 290,000 distinct CDR3 sequences, roughly a fifth of which are singletons. Documented time point: persistent/refractory GD, antithyroid drugs over 5 years with positive TRAb. Extracted PBMC RNA gave rise to the TCR library. EDTA tubes received around 9 milliliters of collected peripheral blood. The length of the CDR3 is 15 residues. Trimming shortened V by 3 bases and J by 4 bases, and 16 bases separated the two germline ends. Germline V gene data show CDR1 as DFQATT and CDR2 as SNEGSKA (reference sequence).

The clonotype was recovered from a female donor with Graves disease. This sample comprised peripheral blood mononuclear cells (PBMCs), obtained when the disease was refractory, from a patient treated with antithyroid drugs. The chain employs TRBV20-1 and TRBJ1-5, with D possibly TRBD1 on 5 matching bases. DNA of the CDR3: TGCAGTGCTAGCTCCCTCTCATGGGGGAATCAGCCCCAGCATTTT. Translation: CSASSLSWGNQPQHF.